This TCR beta chain was observed in a study of identical twins. Whole-study findings and limits: There is a chance that invariant MAIT and iNKT cells partially muddied zero-insertion analyses. Whereas memory repertoires showed no such difference, abundant cord blood beta clonotypes carried fewer insertions.

Healthy Caucasians, and only they, were the donors. A universal primer site was incorporated via template switching, and the cDNA contained unique molecular identifiers. Using its own MiXCR run on the 5' RACE reads, TCRdb lists one record per CDR3 protein. The sample shows around 250,000 distinct CDR3 sequences, approximately 7% of them seen only once. The CDR3 has 16 residues. Germline CDR1 reads LGHDT; CDR2 reads YNNKEL (reference sequence). Remarks on this clonotype: The antigen is unknown. Being one base from a much bigger clone, this may be a read error.

This sample also appeared in a second study, on yellow fever vaccine responses in identical twins.

The chain couples TRBV3-1 to TRBJ2-2, with a tentative D call TRBD2 (7 bases). This clonotype was obtained from a woman younger than 30 in good health. Sequencing was done on a sample of memory (CD45RO+) T cells sorted from blood. CDR3 in DNA: TGTGCCTGCAGCCAAGGGCGGGGGCTGAACACCGGGGAGCTGTTTTTT. Translating it yields CACSQGRGLNTGELFF.